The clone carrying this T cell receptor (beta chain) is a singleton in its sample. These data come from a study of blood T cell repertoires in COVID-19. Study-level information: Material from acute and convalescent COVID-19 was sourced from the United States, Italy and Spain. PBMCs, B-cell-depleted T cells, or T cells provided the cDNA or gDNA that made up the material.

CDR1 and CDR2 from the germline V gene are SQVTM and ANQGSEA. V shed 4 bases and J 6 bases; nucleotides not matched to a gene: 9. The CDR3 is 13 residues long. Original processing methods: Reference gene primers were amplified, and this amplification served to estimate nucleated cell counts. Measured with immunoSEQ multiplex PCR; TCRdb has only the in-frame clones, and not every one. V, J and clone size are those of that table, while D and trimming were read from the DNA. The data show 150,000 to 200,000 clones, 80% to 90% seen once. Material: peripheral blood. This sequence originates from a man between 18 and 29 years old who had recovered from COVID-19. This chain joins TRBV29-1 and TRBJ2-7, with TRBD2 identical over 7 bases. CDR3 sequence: CSVAAGIVGEQYF. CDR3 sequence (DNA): TGCAGCGTTGCAGCGGGAATAGTAGGCGAGCAGTACTTC.